A selection of T cell receptor beta chains follows, all from one sample in a study of cytomegalovirus exposure and HLA in healthy donors. Here immunoSEQ multiplex PCR was the method, and the copy in TCRdb shows in-frame clones only, minus some. The table has about 82,000 clones, around 76% seen once. Source material: PBMCs. The receptors here all came from a male donor in good health and CMV-seropositive. Each CDR3 is given with its conserved first and last residue. A D gene is named only where the DNA matches it firmly. Rows may omit the clone size; those that give it use once, few, many or a size class.

TRBV11-2	few	TRBJ1-2	-	CASSLVLRGYGYTF	TGTGCCAGCAGCTTGGTGCTTCGGGGCTATGGCTACACCTTC
TRBV4-1	-	TRBJ2-2	-	CASSQETSTGELFF	TGCGCCAGCAGCCAAGAAACTAGTACCGGGGAGCTGTTTTTT
TRBV28	-	TRBJ1-5	TRBD1	CASRDTGTGGVQGNQPQHF	TGTGCCAGCAGAGACACCGGGACAGGGGGCGTACAGGGCAATCAGCCCCAGCATTTT
TRBV5-4	-	TRBJ2-3	TRBD2	CASSLRSGGGDTQYF	TGTGCCAGCAGCTTGCGTAGCGGGGGCGGGGATACGCAGTATTTT
TRBV2	-	TRBJ1-1	-	CASSEAFRGTEAFF	TGTGCCAGCAGTGAAGCTTTCAGGGGCACTGAAGCTTTCTTT
TRBV6-6	-	TRBJ1-2	-	CASSAGDYRYTF	TGTGCCAGCAGTGCAGGGGACTATCGCTACACCTTC
TRBV27	-	TRBJ2-2	-	CASSSVFRNTGELFF	TGTGCCAGCAGTTCGGTGTTTAGGAACACCGGGGAGCTGTTTTTT
TRBV7-2	-	TRBJ2-2	TRBD2	CASSLVGGVTGELFF	TGTGCCAGCAGCTTAGTCGGGGGGGTGACCGGGGAGCTGTTTTTT
TRBV6-1	-	TRBJ2-7	-	CASSEGGPYEQYF	TGTGCCAGCAGTGAGGGAGGACCCTACGAGCAGTACTTC
TRBV7-9	-	TRBJ2-1	TRBD2	CASSPTSGGTAYNEQFF	TGTGCCAGCAGCCCGACTAGCGGGGGAACCGCGTACAATGAGCAGTTCTTC
TRBV19	-	TRBJ2-4	TRBD1	CASARDRGNIQYF	TGTGCCAGTGCCCGGGACAGAGGAAACATTCAGTACTTC
TRBV27	-	TRBJ1-2	TRBD1	CASRTGQGVYGYTF	TGTGCCAGCAGAACGGGACAGGGAGTATATGGCTACACCTTC
TRBV6-1	-	TRBJ2-2	TRBD1	CAARTGQTGELFF	TGTGCCGCTAGGACAGGGCAAACCGGGGAGCTGTTTTTT
TRBV6-6	few	TRBJ1-5	-	CASSSPRGGWPQHF	TGTGCCAGCAGTTCCCCCAGGGGCGGGTGGCCCCAGCATTTT
TRBV7-9	-	TRBJ2-1	TRBD2	CASSPRGGGTPGEQFF	TGTGCCAGCAGCCCCCGTGGGGGGGGGACTCCTGGGGAGCAGTTCTTC
TRBV30	once	TRBJ2-7	TRBD2	CAWSRLAREQYF	TGTGCCTGGAGTAGACTAGCGCGCGAGCAGTACTTC
TRBV28	-	TRBJ2-7	TRBD1	CAPSGDRAYYEQYF	TGTGCCCCCTCTGGGGACAGGGCGTACTACGAGCAGTACTTC
TRBV5-6	few	TRBJ1-2	-	CASSSGPTSVGYTF	TGTGCCAGCAGCTCTGGGCCGACGTCGGTCGGCTACACCTTC
TRBV5-1	-	TRBJ1-5	-	CASSFTGNQPQHF	TGCGCCAGCAGCTTCACGGGGAATCAGCCCCAGCATTTT
TRBV19	once	TRBJ2-7	-	CASSQGMGPYEQYF	TGTGCCAGTAGCCAGGGGATGGGACCCTACGAGCAGTACTTC
TRBV2	few	TRBJ1-1	TRBD1	CASNPGQGPLNTEAFF	TGTGCCAGCAACCCGGGACAGGGACCTTTGAACACTGAAGCTTTCTTT
TRBV7-9	-	TRBJ2-1	-	CASSFLEGARYEQFF	TGTGCCAGCAGCTTTTTGGAGGGGGCTAGGTATGAGCAGTTCTTC
TRBV19	few	TRBJ2-1	-	CASSNLANSYNEQFF	TGTGCCAGTAGCAACCTAGCGAACTCCTACAATGAGCAGTTCTTC
TRBV5-3	-	TRBJ2-7	-	CARSPRGCSEGTTYEQYF	TGTGCCAGAAGCCCCCGAGGGTGTAGCGAGGGCACCACCTACGAGCAGTACTTC
TRBV4-1	-	TRBJ2-1	TRBD2	CASSQAVAGGGEEQFF	TGCGCCAGCAGCCAAGCAGTAGCGGGAGGCGGGGAGGAGCAGTTCTTC
TRBV5-8	-	TRBJ2-3	TRBD1	CASSFLGTGNYTDTQYF	TGTGCCAGCAGCTTCCTCGGGACAGGGAATTACACAGATACGCAGTATTTT
TRBV11-2	-	TRBJ1-6	TRBD1	CASSLGQGPSPLHF	TGTGCCAGCAGCTTAGGACAGGGTCCCTCACCCCTCCACTTT
TRBV5-1	once	TRBJ1-4	TRBD1	CASSLSGTVEEKLFF	TGCGCCAGCAGCTTGTCCGGGACAGTTGAGGAAAAACTGTTTTTT
TRBV9	-	TRBJ2-1	-	CASSVALRGYNEQFF	TGTGCCAGCAGCGTAGCTCTCAGGGGATACAATGAGCAGTTCTTC